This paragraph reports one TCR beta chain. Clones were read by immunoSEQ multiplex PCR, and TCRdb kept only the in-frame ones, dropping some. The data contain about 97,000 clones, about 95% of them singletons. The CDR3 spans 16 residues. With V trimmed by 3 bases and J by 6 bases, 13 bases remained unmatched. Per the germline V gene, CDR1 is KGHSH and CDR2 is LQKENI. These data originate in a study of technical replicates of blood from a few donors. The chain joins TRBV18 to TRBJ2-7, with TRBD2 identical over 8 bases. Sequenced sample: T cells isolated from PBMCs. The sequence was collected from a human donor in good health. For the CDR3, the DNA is TGTGCCAGCTCACCCCGGCGGGAGGCTTCTTTTTTCGAGCAGTACTTC. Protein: CASSPRREASFFEQYF.